One sample yielded the 5 T cell receptor beta chains listed below, sequenced in a study of blood T cell repertoires in COVID-19. Clones were sequenced by immunoSEQ multiplex PCR, and TCRdb holds only the in-frame ones, with some missing. The table shows 30,000 or so clones, with roughly 90% occurring only once. The sample taken for sequencing was peripheral blood. The receptors derive from a human donor in a cohort sampled during active COVID-19.

This chain connects TRBV5-1 to TRBJ2-7; TRBD2 matches 15 bases. CDR3 length equals 17 residues. V trimming: 4 bases; J trimming: 0 bases; junction bases outside the gene matches: 5. Germline CDR1 SGHRS, CDR2 YFSETQ. The CDR3 spells CASSLGTSGGISYEQYF. The CDR3 DNA reads TGCGCCAGCAGCCTCGGGACTAGCGGGGGGATCTCCTACGAGCAGTACTTC.

V usage is TRBV2 and J usage is TRBJ2-3, with TRBD2 matching over 9 bases. J lost 4 bases, V lost 11 bases, and 19 bases had no gene match. The CDR3 sequence is 17 residues long. Germline V CDR1 and CDR2: SNHLY, FYNNEI. The CDR3 sequence: CAAPPRKGGGASDTQYF. CDR3 DNA sequence: TGTGCCGCCCCCCCCCGGAAGGGCGGGGGGGCCTCAGATACGCAGTATTTT. Full variable domain (missing parts from reference TRBV2 and TRBJ2-3): EPEVTQTPSHQVTQMGQEVILRCVPISNHLYFYWYRQILGQKVEFLVSFYNNEISEKSEIFDDQFSVERPDGSNFTLKIRSTKLEDSAMYFCAAPPRKGGGASDTQYFGPGTRLTVL.

Comment on this clone: Other DNA sequences in this specimen translate into the identical CDR3. V and J are TRBV5-8 and TRBJ1-6; a weak D match, TRBD1 (6 bases). Germline lookup yields CDR1 SGHTS and CDR2 YDEGEE. V lost 1 base to trimming and J lost 0 bases, with 14 bases between them. This CDR3 has 18 residues. CDR3 amino acids: CASSLFKGGGSYNSPLHF. The CDR3 DNA is TGTGCCAGCAGCTTGTTTAAGGGAGGGGGCTCCTATAATTCACCCCTCCACTTT.

CDR3 loop: CASSPPGRNYEQYF. CDR3 coding DNA: TGTGCCAGCAGCCCTCCCGGGAGGAACTACGAGCAGTACTTC. The chain links TRBV4-2 to TRBJ2-7; TRBD2 aligns across 7 bases. CDR1 is LGHNA and CDR2 is YNFKEQ in the germline V gene. The V and J ends lost 4 bases and 3 bases, in that order; junction bases with no gene match: 6. The CDR3 totals 14 residues.

V gene TRBV25-1 combines with J gene TRBJ1-2; unclear D gene. The ends were cut back, 6 bases at V and 0 bases at J, with 14 bases in the middle. CDR3 size: 15 residues. Germline lookup yields CDR1 MGHDK and CDR2 SYGVNS. In DNA form, the CDR3 reads TGTGCCAGCAGCCCTTCGCGGGGAACTAACTATGGCTACACCTTC. It translates to CASSPSRGTNYGYTF.